These 2 T cell receptor beta chains were sequenced from one sample in a study of blood T cell repertoires in COVID-19. Clones were read by immunoSEQ multiplex PCR, and TCRdb kept only the in-frame ones, dropping some. In the table there are 150,000 to 200,000 clones, over 75% of which are singletons. Sequencing was carried out using peripheral blood. Source of these receptors: a man in his fifties or sixties with active or convalescent COVID-19.

V and J are TRBV2 and TRBJ2-3, with D unclear. The CDR3 length is 11 residues. The V end lost 3 bases, the J end lost 6 bases, and 4 bases lay between the germline ends. Germline V gene lookup returns CDR1 SNHLY and CDR2 FYNNEI. The CDR3 nucleotides read TGTGCCAGCAGTGACCGGGATACGCAGTATTTT. It yields the protein CASSDRDTQYF.

V is TRBV19 and J is TRBJ1-5; the match to TRBD1 covers 9 bases. The CDR3 consists of 14 residues. V lost 5 bases to trimming and J lost 6 bases; unmatched junction nucleotides: 5. The germline V gene encodes CDR1 LNHDA and CDR2 SQIVND (reference sequence). CDR3 DNA sequence: TGTGCCAGTAGTTCCACAGGGGGCGGTCAGCCCCAGCATTTT. It yields the protein CASSSTGGGQPQHF.